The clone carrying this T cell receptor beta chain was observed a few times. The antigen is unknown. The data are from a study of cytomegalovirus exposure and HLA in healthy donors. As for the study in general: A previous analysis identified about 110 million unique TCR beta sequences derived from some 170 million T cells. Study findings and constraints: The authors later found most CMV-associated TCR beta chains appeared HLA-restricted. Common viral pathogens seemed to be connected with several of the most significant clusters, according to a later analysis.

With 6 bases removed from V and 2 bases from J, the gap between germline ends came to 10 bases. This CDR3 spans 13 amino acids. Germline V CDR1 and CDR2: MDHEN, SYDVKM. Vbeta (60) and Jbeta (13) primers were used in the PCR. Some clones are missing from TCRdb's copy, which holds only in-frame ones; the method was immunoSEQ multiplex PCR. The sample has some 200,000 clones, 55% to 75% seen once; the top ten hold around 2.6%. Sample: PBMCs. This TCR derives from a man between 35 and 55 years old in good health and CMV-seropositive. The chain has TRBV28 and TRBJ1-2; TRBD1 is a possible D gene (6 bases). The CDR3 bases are TGTGCCAGCAGCTCCGGACAGAACTATGGCTACACCTTC. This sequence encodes CASSSGQNYGYTF.